The 13 T cell receptor beta chains presented below share a single source sample, sequenced in a study of vaccination and CD4 T cells after COVID-19. No antigen has been identified for these receptors. Treatment denoted: approximately nine-day PBMC culture with coronavirus spike peptide pools or control peptides (ViraFEST assay). Once obtained from cultured CD4+ T cells, the DNA was sequenced using the Oncomine TCR Beta short-read assay. TCRdb processed the PCR reads anew with MiXCR; each CDR3 protein has one entry. The profile covers 15,000 to 20,000 distinct CDR3 sequences, with 58% appearing a single time and 6.5% to 8% taken by the ten largest. Sequenced here: CD4+ T cells from blood, cultured in vitro, sampled before SARS-CoV-2 vaccination. These receptors were obtained from a human donor who had recovered from COVID-19.

This clonotype appeared a few times. The chain combines TRBV18 with TRBJ2-5; 8 bases match TRBD2. Germline CDR1 KGHSH, CDR2 LQKENI. The CDR3 has 15 residues. Trimming at V came to 3 bases and at J to 4 bases, leaving 7 bases not matched to a gene. The CDR3 DNA sequence: TGTGCCAGCTCACCTACCGGGACTAGGGGAGAGACCCAGTACTTC. Translation gives CASSPTGTRGETQYF.

The rearrangement uses TRBV27 and TRBJ2-7, with 11 bases that match TRBD1. The CDR3 extends over 16 amino acids. The V gene end was trimmed by 7 bases and the J gene end by 4 bases; junction bases not matched to a gene: 12. Looked up from germline, CDR1 is MNHEY and CDR2 is SMNVEV (reference sequence). The CDR3 DNA is TGTGCCAGCACTTCTTTTCGGGACAGGGGGAGGTACGAGCAGTACTTC. Amino acids: CASTSFRDRGRYEQYF.

The CDR3 DNA is TGTGCCAGCCCCCTCCACTTCTACGAGCAGTACTTC. As protein: CASPLHFYEQYF. The V gene is TRBV21-1, the J gene TRBJ2-7; the table's TRBD2 call for D was not verified on the DNA. TRBV21-1 represents a pseudogene. The CDR3 sequence is 12 residues long.

The rearrangement links TRBV27 to TRBJ1-2; 7 positions match TRBD1. With 5 bases clipped from V and 4 bases from J, the junction kept 7 bases outside the gene matches. The length of the CDR3 is 14 residues. Looked up from germline, CDR1 is MNHEY and CDR2 is SMNVEV (reference sequence). CDR3 amino acids: CASSPRTGSYGYTF. The CDR3 DNA follows: TGTGCCAGCAGTCCTCGGACAGGCAGCTATGGCTACACCTTC.

The chain couples TRBV4-1 to TRBJ2-5; 11 bases fit TRBD2. Looked up from germline, CDR1 is MGHRA and CDR2 is YSYEKL. This CDR3 is built from 15 residues. V shed 0 bases, J shed 4 bases, and the junction held 1 base outside the gene matches. CDR3: CASSQELAGVETQYF. CDR3 sequence (DNA): TGCGCCAGCAGCCAAGAACTAGCGGGAGTAGAGACCCAGTACTTC.

The chain couples TRBV19 to TRBJ2-1; TRBD2 aligns across 15 bases. V was clipped by 6 bases and J by 4 bases; unmatched bases: 4. This CDR3 region has 16 residues. Germline V gives CDR1 LNHDA, CDR2 SQIVND (reference sequence). The CDR3 DNA follows: TGTGCCAGTAGCCAAGGACTAGCGGGAGGGTACAATGAGCAGTTCTTC. This gives the protein CASSQGLAGGYNEQFF.

This clonotype was found a few times. This chain links TRBV6-1 with TRBJ1-6; D is unresolved. Germline CDR1 and CDR2: MNHNS and SASEGT. The CDR3 loop spans 15 amino acids. Trimming shortened V by 7 bases and J by 5 bases, and 15 bases separated the two germline ends. In DNA, the CDR3 is TGTGCCAGCAAAGTAGGTGGAGGGAATAATTCACCCCTCCACTTT. This sequence encodes CASKVGGGNNSPLHF.

This rearrangement joins TRBV7-2 to TRBJ2-7; possibly TRBD2 for D (6 bases). Germline CDR1 reads SGHTA; CDR2 reads FQGNSA. V shed 3 bases and J shed 3 bases, with 15 bases lying between them. The CDR3 has 15 amino acids. The DNA of the CDR3 is TGTGCCAGCAGCTTGGACTACCAAACAAACTACGAGCAGTACTTC. Translating gives CASSLDYQTNYEQYF.

The chain has TRBV19 and TRBJ2-3, with 12 bases matching TRBD2. Unmatched junction bases numbered 12, after V lost 6 bases and J lost 2 bases. This CDR3 is built from 18 residues. Germline loops: CDR1 LNHDA, CDR2 SQIVND (reference sequence). The CDR3 DNA follows: TGTGCCAGTAGAAAACTAGCGGGAGGTGGGGAATCCACAGATACGCAGTATTTT. Protein: CASRKLAGGGESTDTQYF.

This chain uses TRBV7-9 with TRBJ1-2, with TRBD1 matching 7 bases. CDR1 is SEHNR, CDR2 FQNEAQ, per germline (reference sequence). The length of the CDR3 is 13 residues. V gave up 5 bases and J gave up 5 bases; unmatched junction bases: 5. The CDR3 loop reads CASSHDRVYGYTF. CDR3 DNA sequence: TGTGCCAGCAGCCATGACAGGGTATATGGCTACACCTTC.

Note on this clonotype: Germline is not matched at one junction end, which may reflect a read error. The gene calls are TRBV5-3 and TRBJ1-1; 7 bases align to TRBD1. Being an ORF, TRBV5-3 has a function that is uncertain. The CDR3 is made up of 13 amino acids. The CDR3: CASSLGTVTEAFF. The CDR3 bases are TGTGCCAGCAGCTTGGGGACAGTTACTGAAGCTTTCTTT.

The V call is TRBV7-9, the J call TRBJ1-1; D gene unclear. This CDR3 is 13 amino acids long. Trimming removed 5 bases at V and 3 bases at J, with 10 bases between. Germline lookup yields CDR1 SEHNR and CDR2 FQNEAQ (reference sequence). The CDR3, as DNA: TGTGCCAGCAGCCCCCCGAGTCACACTGAAGCTTTCTTT. As protein: CASSPPSHTEAFF. The whole variable domain, remainder taken from reference TRBV7-9 and TRBJ1-1, is DTGVSQNPRHKITKRGQNVTFRCDPISEHNRLYWYRQTLGQGPEFLTYFQNEAQLEKSRLLSDRFSAERPKGSFSTLEIQRTEQGDSAMYLCASSPPSHTEAFFGQGTRLTVV.

This clonotype appeared a few times. The chain combines TRBV20-1 with TRBJ2-5; D remains unclear. The germline gives CDR1 DFQATT, CDR2 SNEGSKA (reference sequence). The CDR3 extends over 13 amino acids. Trimming shortened V by 5 bases and J by 5 bases, and 15 bases separated the two germline ends. CDR3 residues: CSAEAAFGETQYF. CDR3 nucleotides: TGCAGTGCTGAAGCAGCCTTCGGGGAGACCCAGTACTTC.